The 26 T cell receptor beta chains below were found in one sample sequenced in a study of T cells in Graves' hyperthyroidism and ophthalmopathy. Template material for amplifying TCR beta CDR3 regions consisted of RNA transcripts. Using the HTBI primer set, a first-round RT-PCR was run on the TCR CDR3. TCRdb used MiXCR to reprocess the multiplex PCR reads, holding one entry per CDR3 protein. The data show a few hundred thousand distinct CDR3 sequences, about 43% seen once. Specimen: peripheral blood or thyroid tissue (not recorded which). All receptors come from a woman between 18 and 29 years old with Graves' hyperthyroidism.

This clonotype was picked up many times. A read error may account for a junction end that differs from germline. The V and J genes are TRBV7-3 and TRBJ2-7, with a tentative D call TRBD1 (5 bases). The germline CDR1 and CDR2 sequences are SGHTA and FQGTGA. The CDR3 sequence is 14 residues long. The CDR3, as DNA: TGTGCCAGCAGCTTAATACCAGGGTCCTACGGGCAGTACTTC. Amino acid sequence: CASSLIPGSYGQYF.

The rearrangement joins TRBV7-9 to TRBJ1-5, with TRBD1 identical over 11 bases. The J segment lost 11 bases and the V segment lost 5 bases, leaving 8 bases of the junction unmatched. This CDR3 is 14 amino acids long. Germline values: CDR1 SEHNR, CDR2 FQNEAQ (reference sequence). CDR3: CASSPGQGDGTQHF. CDR3 bases: TGTGCCAGCAGCCCGGGACAGGGGGACGGGACCCAGCATTTT.

This clonotype has a handful of counts. The chain joins TRBV30 to TRBJ1-2, with D hard to call. Trimming shortened V by 0 bases and J by 1 base, and 6 bases separated the two germline ends. The CDR3 has 13 amino acids. Germline V gene data show CDR1 as GTSNPN and CDR2 as SVGIG (reference sequence). Here the CDR3 reads CAWSVSLNYGYTF. Here the CDR3 DNA reads TGTGCCTGGAGTGTGTCCCTTAACTATGGCTACACCTTC.

The chain joins TRBV15 to TRBJ1-5; D uncertain. Germline assignment: CDR1 LNHNV and CDR2 YYDKDF (reference sequence). The ends were cut back, 0 bases at V and 14 bases at J, with 20 bases in the middle. CDR3 length equals 15 residues. The CDR3 nucleotides are TGTGCCACCAGCAGAGATTTGGAGACTAGCGCCTACGAGCATTTT. This gives the protein CATSRDLETSAYEHF.

This clonotype was counted a few times. This chain uses TRBV7-8 with TRBJ2-3, with a possible D match to TRBD2 (5 bases). Germline V gene sequence: CDR1 SGHVS, CDR2 FQNEAQ. V shed 5 bases and J shed 6 bases, with 9 bases lying between them. This CDR3 is built from 12 residues. CDR3 amino acids: CASSKLVDTQYF. Here the CDR3 DNA reads TGTGCCAGCAGCAAACTAGTTGATACGCAGTATTTT.

This clonotype was seen just once. The chain uses TRBV7-6 and TRBJ1-3, with a weak D call TRBD1 (5 bases). The germline gives CDR1 SGHVS, CDR2 FNYEAQ. The CDR3 contains 16 residues. V was shortened by 1 base and J by 0 bases, with 10 bases between the two germline ends. The CDR3: CASSLGDGTSGNTIYF. DNA of the CDR3: TGTGCCAGCAGCTTAGGGGACGGTACCTCTGGAAACACCATATATTTT.

This clonotype was seen at least ten times. The V call is TRBV28, the J call TRBJ2-7, with 8 bases identical to TRBD2. The trim removed 6 bases at V and 7 bases at J, leaving 11 bases unmatched. In germline, CDR1 is MDHEN, CDR2 SYDVKM. The CDR3 is made up of 14 amino acids. The DNA for the CDR3 is TGTGCCAGCAGCGCGGGGGGCCCTGCCGGGGAGCAGTACTTC. This translates into CASSAGGPAGEQYF.

This clonotype was observed many times. This rearrangement joins TRBV7-9 to TRBJ2-7, with 7 bases lining up with TRBD2. Looked up from germline, CDR1 is SEHNR and CDR2 is FQNEAQ (reference sequence). The length of the CDR3 is 15 residues. The V gene end was trimmed by 7 bases and the J gene end by 4 bases; junction bases not matched to a gene: 13. The CDR3 region has the DNA TGTGCCAGCAACAACTGGGGGGGTGATCCGTACGAGCAGTACTTC. Encoded protein: CASNNWGGDPYEQYF.

The gene calls are TRBV12-3 or TRBV12-4 and TRBJ1-2; 11 nucleotides agree with TRBD1. The V segment lost 5 bases and the J segment 2 bases; nucleotides outside the gene matches: 10. CDR3 size: 17 residues. The CDR3 nucleotides read TGTGCCAGCAGTGACGGACAGGGGGCATCAATGAACTATGGCTACACCTTC. Translating it yields CASSDGQGASMNYGYTF.

This clonotype was observed at least ten times. The chain links TRBV7-2 to TRBJ1-3; D call uncertain. This CDR3 contains 16 residues. Germline V gene sequence: CDR1 SGHTA, CDR2 FQGNSA. Deletions cut 0 bases from V and 3 bases from J, with 12 bases between. The CDR3 region has the DNA TGTGCCAGCAGCTTAGCGAGGCCGGGAGGTGGAAACACCATATATTTT. The encoded protein is CASSLARPGGGNTIYF.

This clonotype was picked up one time. The rearrangement joins TRBV2 to TRBJ1-1; a weak D match, TRBD1 (5 bases). V lost 6 bases to trimming and J lost 3 bases, with 23 bases between them. Germline V gene sequence: CDR1 SNHLY, CDR2 FYNNEI. CDR3 length: 17 amino acids. The CDR3 spells CASSPGTASWGYTEAFF. DNA of the CDR3: TGTGCCAGCAGCCCCGGGACGGCCAGTTGGGGCTACACTGAAGCTTTCTTT.

There are many counts of this clonotype. V is TRBV7-6 and J is TRBJ1-6, with D tentatively TRBD1 (5 bases). The CDR3 runs to 16 residues. Germline CDR1 and CDR2: SGHVS and FNYEAQ. Trimming took off 4 bases at V and 7 bases at J, with 17 bases between the two ends. CDR3 sequence: CASSSGNRIRNSPLHF. CDR3 coding DNA: TGTGCCAGCAGCTCAGGGAATCGAATCAGGAATTCACCCCTCCACTTT.

This clonotype was detected once. Lacking the conserved final phenylalanine or tryptophan, this CDR3 likely reflects a read error. V is TRBV5-1 and J is TRBJ1-1; 7 positions agree with TRBD1. Germline V CDR1 and CDR2: SGHRS, YFSETQ. This CDR3 comprises 14 residues. Trimming took 6 bases from V and 0 from J; bases not matched to a gene: 5. The CDR3 loop is CASNTGDMNTEAFR. CDR3 nucleotides: TGCGCCAGCAACACAGGGGATATGAACACTGAAGCTTTCAGG.

The CDR3 DNA reads as TGCAGCGTTGAAGATAGGTCCAGCGGGAGCCAAGAGACCCAGTACTTC. Amino acid sequence: CSVEDRSSGSQETQYF. V gene TRBV29-1 combines with J gene TRBJ2-5; 8 bases map to TRBD2. Per germline, CDR1 SQVTM and CDR2 ANQGSEA. With V trimmed by 0 bases and J by 1 base, 7 bases remained unmatched. The CDR3 spans 16 residues.

This clonotype was counted at least ten times. This chain uses TRBV20-1 with TRBJ1-5; 7 bases line up with TRBD1. Germline V gene sequence: CDR1 DFQATT, CDR2 SNEGSKA (reference sequence). V was clipped by 3 bases and J by 1 base; unmatched bases: 9. CDR3 length equals 16 residues. The CDR3 protein is CSASQAGGLSNQPQHF. The CDR3 DNA reads TGCAGTGCTAGTCAGGCAGGGGGGTTAAGCAATCAGCCCCAGCATTTT.

The chain carries TRBV2 and TRBJ2-7; D might be TRBD2 (5 bases). This CDR3 is built from 15 residues. With 8 bases removed from V and 0 bases from J, the gap between germline ends came to 17 bases. CDR1 is SNHLY, CDR2 FYNNEI, per germline. The CDR3 sequence is CASGGTRPSSYEQYF. DNA of the CDR3: TGTGCCAGCGGAGGAACTCGGCCGAGCTCCTACGAGCAGTACTTC.

DNA of the CDR3: TGTGCCACCAGTTCGGTTGACGGGAGCTGGGGTGAGCAGTTCTTC. It yields the protein CATSSVDGSWGEQFF. The rearrangement joins TRBV24-1 to TRBJ2-1; the D gene is possibly TRBD2 (6 bases). V was shortened by 6 bases and J by 9 bases, with 20 bases between the two germline ends. Germline-derived CDR1 and CDR2 are KGHDR and SFDVKD. The CDR3 is 15 amino acids.

A remark on this clonotype: This may arise from a read error, as a much more abundant clone is one base away. The chain carries TRBV5-6 and TRBJ2-5; 8 bases are shared with TRBD1. The CDR3 has 15 amino acids. The ends lost 1 base at V and 4 bases at J; junction bases unmatched: 6. Germline V gene sequence: CDR1 SGHDT, CDR2 YYEEEE. CDR3 nucleotide sequence: TGTGCCAGCAGCTTGAAGCCAGGGGGCACAGAGACCCAGTACTTC. It specifies CASSLKPGGTETQYF.

The rearrangement joins TRBV15 to TRBJ1-4; D is uncertain. The CDR3 has 20 amino acids. Germline V gene data show CDR1 as LNHNV and CDR2 as YYDKDF (reference sequence). V lost 1 base, J lost 6 bases, and 27 bases lay in between. The CDR3 coding sequence is TGTGCCACCAGCAGAGCCGCGGCACGGTGGGCTAGCGGGAGGGATGAAAAACTGTTTTTT. Protein product: CATSRAAARWASGRDEKLFF.

The chain uses TRBV12-5 and TRBJ2-5; D ambiguous. Germline V gene sequence: CDR1 LGHNT, CDR2 FRNRAP. The CDR3 runs to 13 residues. Trimming pared 7 bases from V and 2 bases from J, leaving 11 bases between. This CDR3 reads CASEPGPQETQYF. CDR3 bases: TGTGCTAGTGAACCGGGTCCTCAAGAGACCCAGTACTTC.

This chain uses TRBV9 with TRBJ1-1; 9 positions agree with TRBD1. J was trimmed by 3 bases and V by 7 bases; bases with no gene match: 13. The CDR3 loop spans 16 amino acids. The germline V gene has CDR1 SGDLS and CDR2 YYNGEE. CDR3: CASSPRTGAVYTEAFF. The DNA for the CDR3 is TGTGCCAGCTCACCCAGGACAGGGGCGGTTTACACTGAAGCTTTCTTT.

This clonotype was counted at least ten times. This chain joins TRBV2 and TRBJ2-3; possible D gene TRBD1, 5 bases. Germline CDR1 SNHLY, CDR2 FYNNEI. The CDR3 runs to 13 residues. V was cut by 3 bases and J by 2 bases, with 6 bases left in between. The CDR3 DNA follows: TGTGCCAGCAGTGAGACAGTCACAGATACGCAGTATTTT. Its protein is CASSETVTDTQYF.

The CDR3 loop is CASSPGTGVSEAFF. The CDR3 bases are TGTGCCAGCAGTCCGGGGACAGGGGTCTCTGAAGCTTTCTTT. V and J are TRBV12-3 or TRBV12-4 and TRBJ1-1; TRBD1 aligns across 10 bases. The CDR3 extends over 14 amino acids. With V trimmed by 5 bases and J by 6 bases, 6 bases remained unmatched.

The rearrangement joins TRBV7-2 to TRBJ2-6; D is unresolved. This CDR3 is built from 15 residues. Trimming left V 1 base short and J 4 bases short, with 8 bases between. Germline CDR1 reads SGHTA; CDR2 reads FQGNSA. The CDR3: CASSLVREGANVLTF. Here the CDR3 DNA reads TGTGCCAGCAGCTTAGTGAGAGAGGGGGCCAACGTCCTGACTTTC.

In this sample, this clonotype turned up once. The chain links TRBV7-2 to TRBJ1-6; D call uncertain. V dropped 5 bases and J dropped 15 bases, with 14 bases sitting between them. The CDR3 is 12 residues long. Germline lookup yields CDR1 SGHTA and CDR2 FQGNSA. The chain's CDR3 is CASSRSGSLLHF. CDR3 bases: TGTGCCAGCAGCCGTTCGGGCAGTCTCCTCCACTTT.

This clonotype was detected ten times or more. The V and J genes are TRBV7-2 and TRBJ1-2; a possible D gene is TRBD1 (5 bases). This CDR3 has 15 residues. The V gene's germline CDR1 is SGHTA and CDR2 FQGNSA. V was clipped by 3 bases and J by 4 bases, with 15 bases between them. The CDR3 DNA follows: TGTGCCAGCAGCTTGGGGCCCGAGAGCCCCTATGGCTACACCTTC. Translation gives CASSLGPESPYGYTF. The full variable domain, in which reference TRBV7-2 and TRBJ1-2 provide the parts outside the CDR3, is GAGVSQSPSNKVTEKGKDVELRCDPISGHTALYWYRQSLGQGLEFLIYFQGNSAPDKSGLPSDRFSAERTGGSVSTLTIQRTQQEDSAVYLCASSLGPESPYGYTFGSGTRLTVV.